These T cell receptor beta chains were read from a single sample in a study of blood T cell repertoires in COVID-19. Measured with immunoSEQ multiplex PCR; TCRdb has only the in-frame clones, and not every one. The sample contains some 190,000 clones, approximately 80% of which appear only once. Sample: PBMCs or T cells enriched from blood (not recorded which). The receptors stem from a man aged 55 to 70 who had been exposed to COVID-19. Both conserved end residues are part of each CDR3. Size is stated for part of the rows, as once, few or many counts, or as a class when the clone is expanded.

CDR3 length | J gene | V gene | clone size | CDR3 protein
14 | TRBJ1-2 | TRBV28 | NA | CASSTGGGIYGYTF
15 | TRBJ1-5 | TRBV9 | NA | CASSSREFSNQPQHF
15 | TRBJ1-6 | TRBV10-3 | few | CAISESWGDNSPLHF
14 | TRBJ2-1 | TRBV15 | NA | CATSRRNLAGMQFF
15 | TRBJ2-7 | TRBV5-4 | once | CASSGRQGARYEQYF
15 | TRBJ2-3 | TRBV19 | once | CASSMVAGSTDTQYF
18 | TRBJ1-5 | TRBV6-2/TRBV6-3 | NA | CASSYSGAGLRSNQPQHF
14 | TRBJ2-3 | TRBV27 | NA | CASRWTSLSAAQYF
16 | TRBJ2-7 | TRBV19 | once | CASSAQRLAGVYEQYF
15 | TRBJ1-3 | TRBV2 | few | CASSEGLIPGNTIYF
15 | TRBJ1-4 | TRBV10-2 | few | CASKARGQGNEKLFF
11 | TRBJ2-7 | TRBV20-1 | NA | CSAPSSYEQYF
19 | TRBJ2-3 | TRBV14 | once | CASSQDAYTTHDATDTQYF
12 | TRBJ1-4 | TRBV7-2 | NA | CASSLAKGALFF
15 | TRBJ1-4 | TRBV7-9 | NA | CASSPQGGTNEKLFF
15 | TRBJ2-7 | TRBV6-2/TRBV6-3 | NA | CASSSPGQGNYEQYF
14 | TRBJ1-2 | TRBV2 | NA | CASREGRANYGYTF
13 | TRBJ2-5 | TRBV27 | once | CASSLDTQETQYF
14 | TRBJ1-5 | TRBV7-2 | NA | CASSPGTGSQPQHF
13 | TRBJ2-1 | TRBV4-1 | many | CASSPPGREEQFF
15 | TRBJ1-4 | TRBV10-3 | NA | CAISQDRGTNEKLFF
20 | TRBJ2-2 | TRBV27 | NA | CASSPNGLAGRRLDTGELFF
14 | TRBJ2-2 | TRBV6-1 | NA | CASSEVGGTGELFF
14 | TRBJ1-6 | TRBV19 | many | CASSRNRNNSPLHF
11 | TRBJ2-1 | TRBV29-1 | once | CSVERANEQFF
16 | TRBJ1-5 | TRBV7-2 | NA | CASSPWGVWSNQPQHF